What follows are 21 T cell receptor beta chains derived from one specimen sequenced in a study of blood T cell repertoires in COVID-19. The repertoire was sequenced with immunoSEQ multiplex PCR; TCRdb's copy has only in-frame clones and lacks some. The data show a few hundred thousand clones, 65% to 85% seen once. The sample taken for sequencing was PBMCs or T cells enriched from blood (not recorded which). These TCRs come from a man between 25 and 39 years old with acute COVID-19.

This clone showed up just a few times. This chain joins TRBV5-1 and TRBJ2-6, with no clear D. Germline V gene lookup returns CDR1 SGHRS and CDR2 YFSETQ. V dropped 0 bases and J dropped 2 bases, with 12 bases sitting between them. The CDR3 consists of 17 residues. CDR3 region: CASSLVALAAGANVLTF. Here the CDR3 DNA reads TGCGCCAGCAGCTTGGTTGCGTTAGCAGCTGGGGCCAACGTCCTGACTTTC.

This chain uses TRBV29-1 with TRBJ2-7, with 9 bases lining up with TRBD1. The CDR3 length is 12 residues. Germline V lookup: CDR1 SQVTM, CDR2 ANQGSEA. J was trimmed by 2 bases and V by 7 bases; bases with no gene match: 3. This CDR3 is CSARDRAYEQYF. The CDR3 nucleotides read TGCAGCGCCCGGGACAGGGCCTACGAGCAGTACTTC.

This sequence joins TRBV27 and TRBJ2-4; TRBD2 agrees at 9 bases. J gave up 1 base and V 1 base, and 2 bases lay outside the gene matches. CDR3 size: 16 residues. CDR1 and CDR2 from the germline V gene are MNHEY and SMNVEV (reference sequence). CDR3: CASSLLAGGAKNIQYF. The CDR3 bases are TGTGCCAGCAGTTTATTGGCGGGGGGGGCCAAAAACATTCAGTACTTC.

This CDR3 reads CASTWGGEAFF. CDR3 coding DNA: TGTGCCAGCACCTGGGGGGGGGAAGCTTTCTTT. The chain links TRBV6-5 to TRBJ1-1, with D tentatively TRBD1 (5 bases). V lost 7 bases, J lost 8 bases, and 11 bases lay in between. From germline, CDR1 is MNHEY and CDR2 SVGAGI. The CDR3 has 11 amino acids.

The V and J genes are TRBV27 and TRBJ1-4; 8 bases map to TRBD1. From germline, CDR1 is MNHEY and CDR2 SMNVEV (reference sequence). The CDR3 covers 13 residues. The ends lost 8 bases at V and 7 bases at J; junction bases unmatched: 6. The CDR3 is CASSRGQVEKLFF. The CDR3 region has the DNA TGTGCCAGCTCCCGGGGACAGGTTGAAAAACTGTTTTTT.

This clone was picked up one time. V usage is TRBV28 and J usage is TRBJ2-7; 10 bases align to TRBD2. Germline lookup yields CDR1 MDHEN and CDR2 SYDVKM. There are 15 residues in the CDR3. With 3 bases clipped from V and 0 bases from J, the junction kept 2 bases outside the gene matches. The CDR3 sequence: CASSFSSGGSYEQYF. The CDR3 DNA follows: TGTGCCAGCAGTTTCTCTAGCGGGGGCTCCTACGAGCAGTACTTC.

V usage is TRBV5-4 and J usage is TRBJ1-2; possibly TRBD1 for D (5 bases). This CDR3 is 13 amino acids long. Germline CDR1 and CDR2: SGHNT and YYREEE (reference sequence). Deletions cut 3 bases from V and 4 bases from J, with 10 bases between. Here the CDR3 DNA reads TGTGCCAGCAGCTCTGGCGGGGGCTATGGCTACACCTTC. Encoded protein: CASSSGGGYGYTF.

V gene TRBV19 combines with J gene TRBJ2-5; maybe TRBD1 (5 bases). This CDR3 region has 14 residues. CDR1 and CDR2 (germline): LNHDA, SQIVND (reference sequence). The germline V and J ends were trimmed by 5 bases and 7 bases, with 17 bases remaining between them. The CDR3 nucleotides read TGTGCCAGTAGTCCCCTAGACAGTCCTAGGACCCAGTACTTC. Translating it yields CASSPLDSPRTQYF.

This clone appeared once. The V and J genes are TRBV2 and TRBJ1-2; TRBD1 matches 9 bases. The CDR3 sequence is 14 residues long. V lost 7 bases, J lost 0 bases, and 3 bases stayed unmatched. Germline CDR1 and CDR2: SNHLY and FYNNEI. CDR3 coding DNA: TGTGCCAGCAAGGGACAGGGAGCTAACTATGGCTACACCTTC. It encodes CASKGQGANYGYTF.

This chain links TRBV20-1 with TRBJ2-7; the D gene is possibly TRBD1 (5 bases). CDR1 DFQATT and CDR2 SNEGSKA come from the germline V gene (reference sequence). V dropped 3 bases and J dropped 5 bases, with 8 bases sitting between them. The CDR3 is 11 residues long. CDR3 sequence reads: CSASRANEQYF. The CDR3 DNA reads as TGCAGTGCTAGCAGGGCAAACGAGCAGTACTTC.

The rearrangement links TRBV7-2 to TRBJ1-3; the match to TRBD1 covers 7 bases. The germline gives CDR1 SGHTA, CDR2 FQGNSA. This CDR3 region has 15 residues. With V trimmed by 2 bases and J by 5 bases, 6 bases remained unmatched. The CDR3 coding sequence is TGTGCCAGCAGCTTACAGGGGGACGGCAGAAACACCATATATTTT. Translation: CASSLQGDGRNTIYF.

The chain joins TRBV10-3 to TRBJ1-6, with a tentative D call TRBD1 (5 bases). CDR1 is ENHRY and CDR2 is SYGVKD in the germline V gene. The length of the CDR3 is 16 residues. V gave up 0 bases and J gave up 7 bases, with 13 bases separating them. DNA of the CDR3: TGTGCCATCAGTGAGTCTAGGGGAGGGAAGAATTCACCCCTCCACTTT. Translated, it gives CAISESRGGKNSPLHF.

The chain recombines TRBV5-4 with TRBJ2-3, with TRBD2 identical over 8 bases. Germline V gives CDR1 SGHNT, CDR2 YYREEE (reference sequence). V lost 0 bases to trimming and J lost 2 bases; unmatched junction nucleotides: 8. The length of the CDR3 is 17 residues. The CDR3 here is CASSLGGAGGVTDTQYF. CDR3 nucleotides: TGTGCCAGCAGCTTGGGGGGCGCGGGGGGCGTCACAGATACGCAGTATTTT.

This chain joins TRBV27 and TRBJ1-2, with TRBD1 matching over 9 bases. V gave up 5 bases and J gave up 8 bases; unmatched junction bases: 9. The CDR3 contains 14 residues. Germline CDR1 MNHEY, CDR2 SMNVEV (reference sequence). CDR3 loop: CASSPSGTGYGYTF. For the CDR3, the DNA is TGTGCCAGCAGTCCCTCAGGGACAGGGTACGGCTACACCTTC.

This clone was counted many times. The V and J genes are TRBV9 and TRBJ1-6; D is undetermined. V was cut by 1 base and J by 7 bases, with 12 bases left in between. The CDR3 length is 15 residues. The germline V gene encodes CDR1 SGDLS and CDR2 YYNGEE. The CDR3 bases are TGTGCCAGCAGCGTATCCGGGGTTCAAAATTCACCCCTCCACTTT. Its translation is CASSVSGVQNSPLHF.

The V and J genes are TRBV5-1 and TRBJ2-7; D ambiguous. V gave up 4 bases and J gave up 0 bases, with 14 bases separating them. This CDR3 comprises 15 residues. Germline CDR1 SGHRS, CDR2 YFSETQ. CDR3 bases: TGCGCCAGCAGCCAGTCGACAACGAGCTCCTACGAGCAGTACTTC. Translating gives CASSQSTTSSYEQYF.

This chain uses TRBV18 with TRBJ1-3; weak D call: TRBD1 (5 bases). Germline V gives CDR1 KGHSH, CDR2 LQKENI. The CDR3 extends over 15 amino acids. V was trimmed by 5 bases and J by 0 bases, leaving 11 bases between them. The CDR3 reads CASSALDSSGNTIYF. The CDR3, as DNA: TGTGCCAGCTCAGCCCTCGACAGCTCTGGAAACACCATATATTTT.

The rearrangement uses TRBV20-1 and TRBJ1-1; D unclear. Trimming stripped 5 bases from V and 5 bases from J, with 9 bases between. Germline V gene lookup returns CDR1 DFQATT and CDR2 SNEGSKA (reference sequence). The CDR3 extends over 11 amino acids. The CDR3 here is CSAHGRTEAFF. The DNA for the CDR3 is TGCAGTGCTCACGGCAGGACTGAAGCTTTCTTT.

The chain joins TRBV4-2 to TRBJ2-1; 16 bases match TRBD2. V trimming: 4 bases; J trimming: 2 bases; junction bases outside the gene matches: 8. Germline CDR1 LGHNA, CDR2 YNFKEQ. The CDR3 length is 19 residues. DNA of the CDR3: TGTGCCAGCAGCCGTAGCGTCGGGACTAGCGGGGGGGCCTACAATGAGCAGTTCTTC. This gives the protein CASSRSVGTSGGAYNEQFF.

V is TRBV27 and J is TRBJ1-5, with TRBD1 as a possible D gene (5 bases). Germline CDR1 is MNHEY and CDR2 is SMNVEV (reference sequence). V lost 2 bases, J lost 3 bases, and 11 bases lay in between. This CDR3 is built from 15 residues. This CDR3 reads CASSLGAGINQPQHF. Written as DNA, the CDR3 is TGTGCCAGCAGTTTAGGCGCAGGGATCAATCAGCCCCAGCATTTT.

The chain is built from TRBV5-5 and TRBJ1-2, with TRBD1 as a possible D gene (5 bases). The germline V gene encodes CDR1 SGHKS and CDR2 YYEKEE (reference sequence). The CDR3 is 13 residues long. V dropped 1 base and J dropped 6 bases, with 10 bases sitting between them. CDR3 amino acids: CASSLTGSNGYTF. CDR3 in DNA: TGTGCCAGCAGCTTGACAGGTTCGAATGGCTACACCTTC.